This T cell receptor beta chain was recovered during a study of control samples from healthy donors and cancer patients. This CDR3 spans 17 amino acids. Trimming removed 6 bases from V and 3 bases from J; junction bases left unmatched: 14. CDR1 is KGHSH and CDR2 is LQKENI in the germline V gene. Sequencing was performed with immunoSEQ multiplex PCR; in TCRdb, only in-frame clones are kept and a portion is missing. The sample has roughly 120,000 clones, about 93% seen once. Sequenced input: PBMCs. This receptor was taken from a man in his fifties with head and neck cancer. The gene calls are TRBV18 and TRBJ1-5; TRBD1 agrees at 7 bases. The CDR3 bases are TGTGCCAGCTCCTCCGCGGGGCCAGGGGGTGTCAATCAGCCCCAGCATTTT. It is translated as CASSSAGPGGVNQPQHF.